This entry lists 31 T cell receptor beta chains sequenced from one sample in a study of graft-versus-host responses after intestinal transplantation. For these TCRs, the target antigens are not known. The method was immunoSEQ multiplex PCR; TCRdb's version includes in-frame clones alone and lacks a portion of them. There are some 86,000 clones in the sample; under 95% occur only once, and around 6% lies in the top ten. The sample here was unstimulated CD8+ T cells sorted from spleen or lymph node cells, taken before intestinal transplant. All receptors derive from a human donor who received an intestinal transplant.

V usage is TRBV29-1 and J usage is TRBJ2-1; D is possibly TRBD2 (5 bases). CDR3 length: 14 amino acids. Trimming pared 7 bases from V and 3 bases from J, leaving 16 bases between. Per germline, CDR1 SQVTM and CDR2 ANQGSEA. Written as DNA, the CDR3 is TGCAGCGACGTATCGGGGAGTTTCTACAATGAGCAGTTCTTC. This codes for CSDVSGSFYNEQFF.

The chain couples TRBV7-4 to TRBJ2-4; 7 bases line up with TRBD1. Looked up from germline, CDR1 is SGHVT and CDR2 is SQSDAQ. V lost 4 bases to trimming and J lost 3 bases; unmatched junction nucleotides: 9. This CDR3 comprises 16 residues. The CDR3 nucleotides are TGTGCCAGCAGCTACCGGGACAGACGCCTCAAAAACATTCAGTACTTC. Its protein is CASSYRDRRLKNIQYF.

This chain connects TRBV10-1 to TRBJ1-1; no clear D. In germline, CDR1 is WNHNN, CDR2 SYGVQD (reference sequence). The CDR3 extends over 16 amino acids. Trimming cost V 3 bases and J 1 base, with 15 bases left between them. The CDR3 loop reads CASSDTIEGGNTEAFF. In DNA form, the CDR3 reads TGCGCCAGCAGTGATACAATTGAGGGAGGGAACACTGAAGCTTTCTTT.

The chain recombines TRBV6-5 with TRBJ2-5; possible D gene TRBD1, 6 bases. V was cut by 0 bases and J by 5 bases, with 10 bases left in between. Germline CDR1 MNHEY, CDR2 SVGAGI. The CDR3 totals 14 residues. The chain's CDR3 is CASSYSQGYETQYF. The CDR3 DNA follows: TGTGCCAGCAGTTACTCCCAGGGGTACGAGACCCAGTACTTC.

CDR3 sequence (DNA): TGTGCCAGCAGCGACCGACAGGGGACAAGCTACGAGCAGTACTTC. Its translation is CASSDRQGTSYEQYF. The chain employs TRBV11-2 and TRBJ2-5, with 8 bases identical to TRBD1. The DNA end lines up better with TRBJ2-7; the J call may be wrong. This CDR3 is built from 15 residues. Looked up from germline, CDR1 is SGHAT and CDR2 is FQNNGV.

The chain uses TRBV7-6 and TRBJ2-7; unclear D gene. Germline V gene lookup returns CDR1 SGHVS and CDR2 FNYEAQ. The CDR3 covers 13 residues. V shed 2 bases and J shed 4 bases, with 9 bases lying between them. The CDR3 nucleotides are TGTGCCAGCAGCTTAAATAACGTGTACGAGCAGTACTTC. Amino acid sequence: CASSLNNVYEQYF.

V usage is TRBV4-1 and J usage is TRBJ2-7, with TRBD1 matching over 12 bases. Trimming cost V 5 bases and J 6 bases; bases outside gene matches: 2. Germline assignment: CDR1 MGHRA and CDR2 YSYEKL. CDR3 length: 13 residues. DNA for the CDR3: TGCGCCAGCAGCGGGACAGGGGGCTCCGAGCAGTACTTC. Amino acids: CASSGTGGSEQYF.

The chain recombines TRBV4-1 with TRBJ2-5; D perhaps matches TRBD2 (5 bases). This CDR3 spans 14 amino acids. The V and J ends lost 2 bases and 4 bases respectively, with 11 bases between them. CDR1 is MGHRA and CDR2 is YSYEKL in the germline V gene. CDR3 sequence: CASSQIGKSETQYF. In nucleotides, the CDR3 is TGCGCCAGCAGCCAAATCGGGAAATCAGAGACCCAGTACTTC.

The chain recombines TRBV6-5 with TRBJ2-7, with D possibly being TRBD2 (5 bases). CDR1 MNHEY and CDR2 SVGAGI come from the germline V gene. The CDR3 runs 15 residues. Trimming removed 0 bases from V and 1 base from J, with 10 bases in between. CDR3 residues: CASSYSLAVSYEQYF. The CDR3 DNA follows: TGTGCCAGCAGTTACTCCCTAGCCGTTTCCTACGAGCAGTACTTC.

This chain links TRBV2 with TRBJ1-4; D is undetermined. V lost 6 bases to trimming and J lost 7 bases, with 15 bases between them. From germline, CDR1 is SNHLY and CDR2 FYNNEI. CDR3 length: 14 amino acids. CDR3 sequence: CASRPGATFEKLFF. The CDR3 coding sequence is TGTGCCAGCAGGCCAGGTGCCACTTTTGAAAAACTGTTTTTT.

The chain is built from TRBV7-9 and TRBJ1-1; tentatively, D is TRBD1 (5 bases). The length of the CDR3 is 15 residues. Germline CDR1 and CDR2: SEHNR and FQNEAQ (reference sequence). Trimming stripped 5 bases from V and 1 base from J, with 14 bases between. The CDR3 reads CASSPRGEGNTEAFF. The CDR3 bases are TGTGCCAGCAGCCCTAGAGGGGAAGGGAACACTGAAGCTTTCTTT.

This sequence joins TRBV10-2 and TRBJ1-2, with 7 positions matching TRBD1. The ends lost 7 bases at V and 6 bases at J; junction bases unmatched: 14. The length of the CDR3 is 15 residues. Germline V CDR1 and CDR2: WSHSY, SAAADI. The CDR3 is CASTGTDLPPDGYTF. In DNA, the CDR3 is TGCGCCAGCACCGGGACAGATCTTCCGCCTGATGGCTACACCTTC.

V and J are TRBV4-1 and TRBJ1-2; TRBD1 is a possible D gene (5 bases). Deletions cut 1 base from V and 2 bases from J, with 20 bases between. Germline CDR1 MGHRA, CDR2 YSYEKL. The CDR3 loop spans 18 amino acids. The CDR3 loop reads CASSQGILFEGRNYGYTF. The CDR3 DNA reads as TGCGCCAGCAGCCAAGGGATTTTGTTCGAGGGGAGAAACTATGGCTACACCTTC.

This clone was detected a few times. The gene calls are TRBV6-4 and TRBJ2-1; the D gene is possibly TRBD1 (5 bases). The germline CDR1 and CDR2 sequences are MRHNA and SNTAGT. Trimming shortened V by 0 bases and J by 10 bases, and 13 bases separated the two germline ends. The CDR3 runs 14 residues. The DNA of the CDR3 is TGTGCCAGCAGTGACTCGCCAGGGTCTCGGGAGCAGTTCTTC. This gives the protein CASSDSPGSREQFF.

The rearrangement uses TRBV7-3 and TRBJ2-4, with D maybe TRBD2 (5 bases). V was pared by 2 bases and J by 9 bases, with 11 bases between. Germline CDR1 SGHTA, CDR2 FQGTGA. CDR3 length: 13 residues. The CDR3: CASSLYGSSIQYF. CDR3 nucleotide sequence: TGTGCCAGCAGCTTATATGGGAGTAGCATTCAGTACTTC.

This clone was recorded once. The J gene is TRBJ2-3, the V gene TRBV9; 9 bases are shared with TRBD1. Germline trimming cut 0 bases from V and 3 bases from J; bases unmatched to any gene: 11. CDR1 SGDLS and CDR2 YYNGEE come from the germline V gene. The CDR3 runs 18 residues. The CDR3 here is CASSVAPSRTGETDTQYF. The DNA for the CDR3 is TGTGCCAGCAGCGTAGCTCCCTCTCGGACAGGGGAAACAGATACGCAGTATTTT.

This clone has only one observation. CDR3 amino acids: CASANWGDGMPSTDTQYF. The CDR3 DNA reads as TGTGCCAGTGCCAACTGGGGGGATGGTATGCCTAGCACAGATACGCAGTATTTT. This chain uses TRBV19 with TRBJ2-3; possible D gene TRBD2, 6 bases. Germline CDR1 reads LNHDA; CDR2 reads SQIVND (reference sequence). The germline V and J ends were trimmed by 8 bases and 0 bases, with 24 bases remaining between them. The CDR3 sequence is 18 residues long.

This rearrangement joins TRBV20-1 to TRBJ2-3; no definite D call. The germline V and J ends were trimmed by 1 base and 8 bases, with 7 bases remaining between them. This CDR3 is 11 amino acids long. The germline V gene encodes CDR1 DFQATT and CDR2 SNEGSKA (reference sequence). The CDR3 region is CSARGVGTQYF. The CDR3 DNA reads TGCAGTGCTAGAGGGGTTGGTACGCAGTATTTT.

The table lists this clone with a count of one. V gene TRBV7-9 combines with J gene TRBJ2-7; 7 nucleotides agree with TRBD2. Trimming took 5 bases from V and 2 from J; bases not matched to a gene: 6. The CDR3 sequence is 14 residues long. Germline V gene sequence: CDR1 SEHNR, CDR2 FQNEAQ (reference sequence). Here the CDR3 reads CASSLTGGTYEQYF. The CDR3 nucleotides read TGTGCCAGCAGCCTCACGGGAGGTACCTACGAGCAGTACTTC.

In DNA, the CDR3 is TGTGCCAGCAGTTTTCTGGGCGGCAAAGAGACCCAGTACTTC. Amino acid sequence: CASSFLGGKETQYF. This rearrangement joins TRBV27 to TRBJ2-5; D unresolved. Trimming left V 3 bases short and J 3 bases short, with 11 bases between. The CDR3 extends over 14 amino acids. Per germline, CDR1 MNHEY and CDR2 SMNVEV (reference sequence).

This clone was detected only once. This chain joins TRBV5-4 and TRBJ2-7; tentative D call: TRBD1 (6 bases). The CDR3 runs 16 residues. Germline CDR1 reads SGHNT; CDR2 reads YYREEE (reference sequence). V shed 7 bases and J shed 4 bases, with 24 bases lying between them. The CDR3 loop is CASGTTGNPAGYEQYF. The CDR3, as DNA: TGTGCCAGCGGAACCACAGGGAACCCGGCAGGTTACGAGCAGTACTTC.

The genes are TRBV6-5 and TRBJ2-7; the D is unclear. Germline CDR1 reads MNHEY; CDR2 reads SVGAGI. V was shortened by 0 bases and J by 9 bases, with 18 bases between the two germline ends. The CDR3 is 15 amino acids. The CDR3 loop reads CASSYSTSSGVVQYF. The CDR3 bases are TGTGCCAGCAGTTACTCGACATCGTCTGGTGTAGTGCAGTACTTC.

This clone came up once. The chain links TRBV19 to TRBJ2-5; D is unclear. Germline assignment: CDR1 LNHDA and CDR2 SQIVND (reference sequence). Trimming took off 3 bases at V and 4 bases at J, with 9 bases between the two ends. The CDR3 covers 13 residues. The CDR3 here is CASSMEIAETQYF. The CDR3 DNA sequence: TGTGCCAGTAGTATGGAGATCGCAGAGACCCAGTACTTC.

The V and J genes are TRBV5-1 and TRBJ1-2, with a possible D match to TRBD1 (6 bases). The CDR3 spans 14 residues. Germline V gene lookup returns CDR1 SGHRS and CDR2 YFSETQ. V lost 4 bases and J lost 7, with 17 bases in between. The CDR3 protein is CASSRWGAPGGYTF. The DNA of the CDR3 is TGCGCCAGCAGCCGCTGGGGGGCGCCGGGTGGCTACACCTTC.

The chain has TRBV6-1 and TRBJ2-7; 8 bases fit TRBD1. CDR1 and CDR2 (germline): MNHNS, SASEGT. This CDR3 is built from 15 residues. The trim removed 4 bases at V and 7 bases at J, leaving 12 bases unmatched. CDR3 bases: TGTGCCAGCAGTGTCTTTCAGGGGGCACCCCAGGAGCAGTACTTC. Translated, it gives CASSVFQGAPQEQYF.

The chain uses TRBV10-3 and TRBJ2-2, with 8 bases fitting TRBD2. The junction had 2 bases not matched to a gene; V was cut back by 6 bases and J by 2 bases. The CDR3 consists of 14 residues. CDR1 ENHRY and CDR2 SYGVKD come from the germline V gene. The CDR3 nucleotides are TGTGCCATCAGCGGGGGGGCTAACACCGGGGAGCTGTTTTTT. Translating it yields CAISGGANTGELFF.

The rearrangement links TRBV6-6 to TRBJ2-7; 9 bases match TRBD1. In germline, CDR1 is MNHNY, CDR2 SVGAGI (reference sequence). Trimming at V came to 4 bases and at J to 5 bases, leaving 6 bases not matched to a gene. The CDR3 sequence is 14 residues long. Written as DNA, the CDR3 is TGTGCCAGCAGTTCCACAGGGGGCTGGGACGAGCAGTACTTC. Its translation is CASSSTGGWDEQYF.

The chain joins TRBV9 to TRBJ2-1; D gene uncertain. CDR3 size: 10 residues. V lost 3 bases to trimming and J lost 10 bases, with 5 bases between them. CDR1 and CDR2 from the germline V gene are SGDLS and YYNGEE. The CDR3 spells CASSGVEQFF. DNA of the CDR3: TGTGCCAGCAGCGGGGTGGAGCAGTTCTTC.

The gene calls are TRBV6-1 and TRBJ1-2; possibly TRBD1 for D (5 bases). The CDR3 extends over 12 amino acids. Between the trimmed V and J ends, which lost 6 bases and 6 bases, there was a span of 11 bases. Germline-derived CDR1 and CDR2 are MNHNS and SASEGT. The CDR3 nucleotides read TGTGCCAGCAGGACAGAACAAGATGGCTACACCTTC. It encodes CASRTEQDGYTF.

In this sample, this clone turned up once. The V gene is TRBV2, the J gene TRBJ2-3; D not certain. CDR1 and CDR2 (germline): SNHLY, FYNNEI. V was clipped by 7 bases and J by 5 bases, with 10 bases between them. The CDR3 is 12 residues long. CDR3 sequence (DNA): TGTGCCAGCATCCCCTGGGGAGATACGCAGTATTTT. Translated: CASIPWGDTQYF.

This rearrangement joins TRBV11-2 to TRBJ2-1; D is unresolved. Between the trimmed V and J ends, which lost 1 base and 6 bases, there was a span of 16 bases. The CDR3 runs 16 residues. Germline-derived CDR1 and CDR2 are SGHAT and FQNNGV. The CDR3 DNA reads TGTGCCAGCAGCTTAGGGTCGGTCCGACTCTGCAATGAGCAGTTCTTC. It encodes CASSLGSVRLCNEQFF.